This paragraph covers one T cell receptor beta chain sequence. The protocol was immunoSEQ multiplex PCR, while the TCRdb copy is restricted to in-frame clones and leaves out a portion. The table lists 2 million or so clones, 85% to 95% of them singletons. Trimming shortened V by 1 base and J by 5 bases, and 11 bases separated the two germline ends. The CDR3 sequence is 14 residues long. The germline gives CDR1 SGHDN, CDR2 FVKESK. The sample comes from a study of shared clonotypes between healthy human individuals. The chain joins TRBV14 to TRBJ2-5, with no clear D. This receptor was identified in a man between 18 and 29 years old in good health. Sequencing was done on a sample of naive CD4+ T cells sorted from blood. Indicated subset: CD45RA+ positively selected. The CDR3 protein is CASSQGSLGETQYF. CDR3 nucleotides: TGTGCCAGCAGCCAAGGGTCACTGGGGGAGACCCAGTACTTC.